The entry below describes one T cell receptor (beta chain). Germline-derived CDR1 and CDR2 are MNHEY and SVGAGI. The CDR3 sequence is 12 residues long. V was clipped by 6 bases and J by 8 bases, with 13 bases between them. This sample stems from a study of T cell responses to AZD1222 COVID-19 vaccine. Method: immunoSEQ multiplex PCR; TCRdb's copy keeps in-frame clones and lacks some. Of under 200,000 clones in the sample, around 89% were seen once. The source of this sequence is an adult who received the AZD1222 COVID-19 vaccine. The rearrangement uses TRBV6-5 and TRBJ1-1, with D unclear. The material was peripheral blood, obtained 28 days after the second AZD1222 dose. The CDR3 bases are TGTGCCAGCAGATCGGGATTCGTAGAAGCTTTCTTT. This translates into CASRSGFVEAFF.